One sample yielded the 28 T cell receptor beta chains listed below, sequenced in a study of blood T cells in healthy people across ages (dated by TCRdb to about 2015). Libraries came from 5' RACE. Data came from an Illumina HiSeq 2500. The second PCR ran for roughly 7 to 11 cycles and used a J-beta primer mix along with a sample-barcoded 5' primer. TCRdb handled the public reads itself, with Q25 trimming in fastp and clone calling in MiXCR, and kept productive beta chains. Records with the same CDR3 protein are collapsed into one entry carrying the most frequent genes and DNA. For this sample the table gives hundreds of thousands of distinct CDR3 sequences, of which around two fifths were detected only once. 25% to 35% of the sample is held by the ten biggest clonotypes. The sample comprised blood. The receptors come from an older man in good health.

CDR3 residues: CATSDRTKDTQYF. The DNA for the CDR3 is TGTGCCACCAGTGATCGGACTAAAGATACGCAGTATTTT. The V gene is TRBV24-1, the J gene TRBJ2-3; a weak D match, TRBD2 (6 bases). CDR3 length: 13 residues. CDR1 is KGHDR and CDR2 is SFDVKD in the germline V gene. The V and J ends lost 3 bases and 5 bases respectively, with 8 bases between them.

This clonotype has at least ten counts. CDR3 amino acids: CATQSGKKTSGRSSYEQYF. In DNA form, the CDR3 reads TGTGCCACCCAAAGCGGCAAAAAGACTAGCGGGAGGAGCTCCTACGAGCAGTACTTC. The rearrangement uses TRBV6-2 or TRBV6-3 and TRBJ2-7, with 13 bases identical to TRBD2. Germline V gene lookup returns CDR1 MNHEY and CDR2 SVGEGT. CDR3 length: 19 residues. The J segment lost 0 bases and the V segment lost 10 bases, leaving 18 bases of the junction unmatched.

The CDR3 is CASSGATVLNTEAFF. The CDR3 DNA is TGTGCCAGCAGCGGGGCGACAGTTTTGAACACTGAAGCTTTCTTT. The chain combines TRBV7-9 with TRBJ1-1, with D perhaps matching TRBD1 (5 bases). V lost 5 bases and J lost 0, with 13 bases in between. Per the germline V gene, CDR1 is SEHNR and CDR2 is FQNEAQ (reference sequence). The CDR3 is 15 residues long.

The chain is built from TRBV20-1 and TRBJ2-5; 10 bases agree with TRBD1. Germline CDR1 is DFQATT and CDR2 is SNEGSKA (reference sequence). V lost 3 bases to trimming and J lost 5 bases; unmatched junction nucleotides: 12. The CDR3 loop spans 16 amino acids. CDR3 amino acids: CSASWQGTGVEETQYF. Written as DNA, the CDR3 is TGCAGTGCTAGCTGGCAAGGGACAGGGGTAGAGGAGACCCAGTACTTC.

In the case of this clonotype: A read error may explain this, as a much larger clone is one base away. The chain carries TRBV12-3 or TRBV12-4 and TRBJ1-2; 11 bases line up with TRBD1. This CDR3 region has 14 residues. CDR3: CASTSGQGANGYNF. CDR3 in DNA: TGTGCCAGCACCTCCGGACAGGGGGCGAATGGCTACAACTTC.

This sequence joins TRBV7-2 and TRBJ2-4, with TRBD2 identical over 8 bases. The J call may not be correct, given that the DNA end is closer to TRBJ2-7. The CDR3 contains 15 residues. Germline-derived CDR1 and CDR2 are SGHTA and FQGNSA. The CDR3 DNA sequence: TGTGCCAGCAGCCCAGGACGAGCGGGGGTCTACGAGCAGTACTTC. This gives the protein CASSPGRAGVYEQYF.

V is TRBV20-1 and J is TRBJ2-3; D may be TRBD2 (5 bases). The CDR3 has 17 residues. The germline CDR1 and CDR2 sequences are DFQATT and SNEGSKA (reference sequence). The V gene lost 2 bases and the J gene lost 5 bases, with 23 bases spanning the gap. The CDR3 sequence: CSARRGPSQYSIDTQYF. CDR3 DNA sequence: TGCAGTGCTAGAAGAGGGCCTAGCCAGTATTCGATAGATACGCAGTATTTT.

The chain links TRBV12-3 or TRBV12-4 to TRBJ2-5; D is ambiguous. CDR3 length: 14 amino acids. The germline V and J ends were trimmed by 6 bases and 5 bases, with 16 bases remaining between them. CDR3 residues: CASRPRSGWETQYF. DNA for the CDR3: TGTGCCAGCAGACCCCGGAGTGGTTGGGAGACCCAGTACTTC.

V is TRBV20-1 and J is TRBJ1-4; 7 bases are a match to TRBD1. CDR1 is DFQATT and CDR2 is SNEGSKA in the germline V gene (reference sequence). The CDR3 is 16 residues long. With V trimmed by 5 bases and J by 0 bases, 9 bases remained unmatched. The CDR3 region has the DNA TGCAGTGCTCCGGACAGGCGAAGCGCAACTAATGAAAAACTGTTTTTT. Amino acids: CSAPDRRSATNEKLFF.

The J gene is TRBJ2-7, the V gene TRBV27; 7 nucleotides match TRBD1. The CDR3 spans 15 residues. Germline lookup yields CDR1 MNHEY and CDR2 SMNVEV (reference sequence). V shed 5 bases, J shed 4 bases, and the junction held 11 bases outside the gene matches. CDR3 in DNA: TGTGCCAGCAGTCAGTCCGGGACAGAACCTTACGAGCAGTACTTC. It is translated as CASSQSGTEPYEQYF.

The gene calls are TRBV11-1 and TRBJ2-1; TRBD2 matches 7 bases. Trimming removed 3 bases from V and 0 bases from J; junction bases left unmatched: 2. CDR1 is SGHAT and CDR2 is FQDESV in the germline V gene (reference sequence). The CDR3 has 15 residues. CDR3 loop: CASSFAGVSYNEQFF. The CDR3 region has the DNA TGTGCCAGCAGCTTTGCGGGGGTCTCCTACAATGAGCAGTTCTTC.

The chain recombines TRBV15 with TRBJ2-1; 9 bases map to TRBD2. Germline CDR1 LNHNV, CDR2 YYDKDF (reference sequence). The CDR3 is made up of 16 amino acids. V dropped 2 bases and J dropped 4; count of bases not matched to a gene: 6. DNA of the CDR3: TGTGCCACCAGCAGAAGCGGGCGGGGGGGTTACAATGAGCAGTTCTTC. Translating gives CATSRSGRGGYNEQFF.

Regarding this clonotype: Germline and junction disagree at one end, which may indicate a read error. The chain joins TRBV7-2 to TRBJ2-1, with TRBD2 matching over 8 bases. The CDR3 length is 16 residues. CDR1 is SGHTA, CDR2 FQGNSA, per germline. CDR3 nucleotides: TGTGCCAGCAGCTTAGTCGGGGGGGCCTCCTACAATGGGCAGTTCTTC. Protein sequence: CASSLVGGASYNGQFF.

This chain uses TRBV7-2 with TRBJ1-5; 8 nucleotides agree with TRBD1. J was trimmed by 9 bases and V by 5 bases; bases with no gene match: 12. The CDR3 consists of 15 residues. The germline V gene encodes CDR1 SGHTA and CDR2 FQGNSA. The CDR3 DNA reads TGTGCCAGCAGCCCTACAGGGGGGGGAGCAGGGCCCCAGCATTTT. This encodes CASSPTGGGAGPQHF.

This clonotype was seen a few times. One base away lies a much larger clone, so this may be a sequencing read error. The J gene is TRBJ2-1, the V gene TRBV20-1; TRBD2 agrees at 10 bases. Germline V gene sequence: CDR1 DFQATT, CDR2 SNEGSKA (reference sequence). This CDR3 has 15 residues. The CDR3 loop is CSAHQLAGAHNERFF. CDR3 DNA sequence: TGCAGTGCTCATCAGCTAGCGGGAGCCCACAATGAGCGGTTCTTC.

As regards this clonotype: Germline and junction disagree at one end, which may indicate a read error. This chain uses TRBV4-2 with TRBJ1-2; 8 positions agree with TRBD1. CDR1 and CDR2 from the germline V gene are LGHNA and YNFKEQ. The CDR3 extends over 16 amino acids. The CDR3 is CASSQDIRRGRGGNTF. In DNA form, the CDR3 reads TGTGCCAGCAGCCAAGATATCCGCAGGGGGCGGGGTGGCAACACCTTC.

The V gene is TRBV6-2 or TRBV6-3, the J gene TRBJ2-7, with a tentative D call TRBD2 (6 bases). The CDR3 has 11 amino acids. The V gene lost 7 bases and the J gene lost 6 bases, with 10 bases spanning the gap. The germline V gene encodes CDR1 MNHEY and CDR2 SVGEGT. CDR3 sequence (DNA): TGTGCCAGCACCGGAGGGGCCGAGCAGTACTTC. Protein product: CASTGGAEQYF.

In DNA form, the CDR3 reads TGTGCCAGCAGCAAAGGGGTTGACTATGGCTACACCTTC. Its translation is CASSKGVDYGYTF. The V and J genes are TRBV21-1 and TRBJ1-2. TRBV21-1 is flagged as a pseudogene. The CDR3 runs to 13 residues.

This chain uses TRBV27 with TRBJ1-2; 8 bases line up with TRBD1. The V gene end was trimmed by 4 bases and the J gene end by 4 bases; junction bases not matched to a gene: 14. CDR1 is MNHEY and CDR2 is SMNVEV in the germline V gene (reference sequence). This CDR3 spans 17 amino acids. CDR3 DNA: TGTGCCAGCAGTTCCTTGGACAGGGCCCCTCTTCCCTATGGCTACACCTTC. It specifies CASSSLDRAPLPYGYTF.

CDR3: CASSSGPSRGETQYF. In DNA form, the CDR3 reads TGTGCCAGCAGCTCGGGGCCTTCACGGGGAGAGACCCAGTACTTC. The rearrangement joins TRBV11-3 to TRBJ2-5; D might be TRBD1 or TRBD2, each matching 5 bases. The germline CDR1 and CDR2 sequences are SGHNT and YENEEA. Trimming removed 4 bases at V and 4 bases at J, with 16 bases between. This CDR3 contains 15 residues.

J is TRBJ1-2 and V is TRBV20-1, with D unclear. The ends were cut back, 3 bases at V and 2 bases at J, with 7 bases in the middle. Germline lookup yields CDR1 DFQATT and CDR2 SNEGSKA (reference sequence). The CDR3 runs 12 residues. CDR3 nucleotide sequence: TGCAGTGCTAGTGTGGGGAACTATGGCTACACCTTC. This codes for CSASVGNYGYTF.

The chain is built from TRBV29-1 and TRBJ2-5; 8 bases line up with TRBD2. CDR3 length: 13 residues. Germline trimming cut 6 bases from V and 2 bases from J; bases unmatched to any gene: 5. Germline-derived CDR1 and CDR2 are SQVTM and ANQGSEA. In nucleotides, the CDR3 is TGCAGCGTGGGGCGGGGGGAGCAAGAGACCCAGTACTTC. Translation: CSVGRGEQETQYF.

The genes are TRBV20-1 and TRBJ1-6; tentative D call: TRBD1 (5 bases). Germline values: CDR1 DFQATT, CDR2 SNEGSKA (reference sequence). With 2 bases removed from V and 7 bases from J, the gap between germline ends came to 18 bases. The CDR3 has 16 amino acids. The CDR3 loop is CSARPTRRGVNSPLHF. For the CDR3, the DNA is TGCAGTGCTAGACCTACCCGACGGGGGGTGAATTCACCCCTCCACTTT.

In this sample, this clonotype turned up a few times. The chain has TRBV5-1 and TRBJ2-1; no clear D gene. In germline, CDR1 is SGHRS, CDR2 YFSETQ. The CDR3 spans 14 residues. Trimming shortened V by 2 bases and J by 8 bases, and 14 bases separated the two germline ends. The CDR3 spells CASSLVRGVDEQFF. In DNA, the CDR3 is TGCGCCAGCAGCTTAGTACGAGGAGTGGATGAGCAGTTCTTC.

With regard to this clonotype: One end of the junction is discordant with germline, which a read error may explain. The rearrangement links TRBV3-1 to TRBJ2-4; D may correspond to TRBD1 or TRBD2 (5 bases each). The germline V gene encodes CDR1 LGHDT and CDR2 YNNKEL (reference sequence). The CDR3 loop spans 19 amino acids. Here the CDR3 DNA reads TGTGCCAGCAGCCCCAATCCCCCTGGGGGTCCTCTTGGCAAAAACATTCACTACTTC. Translating gives CASSPNPPGGPLGKNIHYF.

Many counts were recorded for this clonotype. This rearrangement joins TRBV15 to TRBJ2-7, with TRBD1 matching over 10 bases. V trimming: 6 bases; J trimming: 5 bases; junction bases outside the gene matches: 10. The CDR3 loop spans 15 amino acids. Germline CDR1 and CDR2: LNHNV and YYDKDF (reference sequence). The CDR3 loop reads CATRKGGQGYHEQYF. CDR3 coding DNA: TGTGCCACCAGAAAGGGGGGACAGGGGTACCACGAGCAGTACTTC.

The chain joins TRBV3-1 to TRBJ2-7, with 9 bases aligning to TRBD1. Germline V gene data show CDR1 as LGHDT and CDR2 as YNNKEL (reference sequence). J was trimmed by 3 bases and V by 5 bases; bases with no gene match: 5. This CDR3 is built from 14 residues. The CDR3 protein is CASSYGQGNYEQYF. The CDR3 DNA reads as TGTGCCAGCAGCTACGGACAGGGGAACTACGAGCAGTACTTC.

This clonotype was counted only a few times. This chain joins TRBV6-1 and TRBJ2-7; tentative D call: TRBD1 (6 bases). V dropped 7 bases and J dropped 2 bases, with 15 bases sitting between them. This CDR3 spans 14 amino acids. Germline-derived CDR1 and CDR2 are MNHNS and SASEGT. The chain's CDR3 is CASIKGTGPYEQYF. CDR3 bases: TGTGCCAGCATAAAAGGTACAGGGCCCTACGAGCAGTACTTC.